The rows below give T cell receptor beta chains drawn from one sample of a study of T cell responses to AZD1222 COVID-19 vaccine. Sequencing was performed with immunoSEQ multiplex PCR; in TCRdb, only in-frame clones are kept and a portion is missing. The sample gives roughly 120,000 clones, about 92% of which show up once; over 2.5% is in the top ten. The sequenced sample was peripheral blood, obtained on day 0 of AZD1222 vaccination. The receptor source for this set is an adult in good health. The CDR3 runs from the conserved cysteine through the conserved F or W. The D gene is left open where the match is weak. The size of a clone is reported for some rows only, either as once, few or many, or as a class for expanded clones.

d_call | clone_size | j_call | cdr3_length | v_call | cdr3_nt | cdr3_aa
- | - | TRBJ1-3 | 17 | TRBV28 | TGTGCCAGCAGTTTTCGGGTCTCTCTCTTCTCTGGAAACACCATATATTTT | CASSFRVSLFSGNTIYF
- | once | TRBJ2-7 | 15 | TRBV5-1 | TGCGCCAGCAGCTTGGTTCCGGGGGCAAGTTACGAGCAGTACTTC | CASSLVPGASYEQYF
- | - | TRBJ1-2 | 11 | TRBV20-1 | TGCAGTGCTCCAGGTGGATGGGGCTACACCTTC | CSAPGGWGYTF
- | - | TRBJ2-5 | 14 | TRBV10-3 | TGTGCCATCAGTGCTCTGGACCAAGCAGAGACCCAGTACTTC | CAISALDQAETQYF
TRBD1 | - | TRBJ2-1 | 14 | TRBV2 | TGTGCCAGCAGAAAGGGACAGGATTACAATGAGCAGTTCTTC | CASRKGQDYNEQFF
- | - | TRBJ2-5 | 14 | TRBV11-2 | TGTGCCAGCAGCCCCACAGGGAGTCTAGAGACCCAGTACTTC | CASSPTGSLETQYF
TRBD2 | - | TRBJ2-3 | 19 | TRBV10-1 | TGCGCCACCCAACCGTCCTCTCGCGGGAGAATCGGGATCGCAGATACGCAGTATTTT | CATQPSSRGRIGIADTQYF
- | - | TRBJ1-1 | 15 | TRBV2 | TGTGCCAGCAGGACCCTCCGGGGGCCCGAGACTGAAGCTTTCTTT | CASRTLRGPETEAFF
TRBD2 | - | TRBJ2-5 | 13 | TRBV6-5 | TGTGCCAGCAGCCGGACTAGCCTCGAGACCCAGTACTTC | CASSRTSLETQYF
- | - | TRBJ1-3 | 14 | TRBV3-1/TRBV3-2 | TGTGCCAGCAGCTCCGGACAATCAGGAAACACCATATATTTT | CASSSGQSGNTIYF
- | - | TRBJ2-3 | 11 | TRBV20-1 | TGCAGTGCTATCCGGACAGATACGCAGTATTTT | CSAIRTDTQYF
TRBD2 | - | TRBJ2-1 | 13 | TRBV29-1 | TGCAGCTCTGGACACGGGGGGAGGAATGAGCAGTTCTTC | CSSGHGGRNEQFF
- | once | TRBJ1-5 | 15 | TRBV18 | TGTGCCAGCTCACTCTTCAGGGGTAGCAATCAGCCCCAGCATTTT | CASSLFRGSNQPQHF
- | once | TRBJ1-2 | 14 | TRBV19 | TGTGCCAGTAGTATAGGACCGCAAACCTATGGCTACACCTTC | CASSIGPQTYGYTF
- | - | TRBJ1-2 | 13 | TRBV27 | TGTGCCACCACACGGGACACTAACTATGGCTACACCTTC | CATTRDTNYGYTF
- | - | TRBJ2-5 | 11 | TRBV5-1 | TGCGCCAGCAGGGAAACGGGGACCCAGTACTTC | CASRETGTQYF
- | - | TRBJ1-4 | 18 | TRBV19 | TGTGCCAGTAGAAGGCTACGCACGGACCGCCCAGCTAATGAAAAACTGTTTTTT | CASRRLRTDRPANEKLFF
TRBD1 | - | TRBJ2-7 | 13 | TRBV18 | TGTGCCAGCCGGGACAGGGGCTCCTACGAGCAGTACTTC | CASRDRGSYEQYF
TRBD2 | - | TRBJ2-3 | 16 | TRBV9 | TGTGCCAGCAGCGTACGGGCGGGAGTAAGCACAGATACGCAGTATTTT | CASSVRAGVSTDTQYF
- | - | TRBJ1-3 | 15 | TRBV9 | TGTGCCAGCAGCGTTAGTCATGGGTCTGGAAACACCATATATTTT | CASSVSHGSGNTIYF
- | once | TRBJ1-1 | 14 | TRBV28 | TGTGCCAGCAGTCCACTTGGGGTGGGCACTGAAGCTTTCTTT | CASSPLGVGTEAFF
TRBD2 | once | TRBJ2-3 | 13 | TRBV5-4 | TGTGCCAGCAGTCGGCGGGAGGGAGATACGCAGTATTTT | CASSRREGDTQYF
- | - | TRBJ2-6 | 14 | TRBV27 | TGTGCCAGCAGTCGGAACTCTGGGGCCAACGTCCTGACTTTC | CASSRNSGANVLTF
- | - | TRBJ2-1 | 14 | TRBV19 | TGTGCCAGTAGTATATGGGGGGTGGTAAGTGAGCAGTTCTTC | CASSIWGVVSEQFF
- | once | TRBJ2-1 | 9 | TRBV27 | TGTGCCAGCAGAACAGAGCAGTTCTTC | CASRTEQFF
- | - | TRBJ1-1 | 11 | TRBV11-2 | TGTGCCAGCAGCTTAGGGGGATCAGCTTTCTTT | CASSLGGSAFF
- | - | TRBJ2-2 | 14 | TRBV6-5 | TGTGCCAGCAGTTACCAAGAGATCGGCGGGGAGCTGTTTTTT | CASSYQEIGGELFF
- | - | TRBJ1-1 | 15 | TRBV25-1 | TGTGCCAGCACTAGAACAGGACAGTCCAACACTGAAGCTTTCTTT | CASTRTGQSNTEAFF
- | - | TRBJ2-5 | 10 | TRBV29-1 | TGCAGCGCTCCTCTCGAGACCCAGTACTTC | CSAPLETQYF
- | once | TRBJ2-7 | 11 | TRBV11-2 | TGTGCCAGCTCCCAGGGGAGGGAGCAGTACTTC | CASSQGREQYF
TRBD1 | - | TRBJ1-5 | 13 | TRBV29-1 | TGCAGCGTTGAGGAAGGGGGCGGCCAGCCCCAGCATTTT | CSVEEGGGQPQHF
- | - | TRBJ2-2 | 13 | TRBV2 | TGTGCCAGCAGTGTTGGGTTAACCGGGGAGCTGTTTTTT | CASSVGLTGELFF
TRBD1 | few | TRBJ1-4 | 12 | TRBV3-1/TRBV3-2 | TGTGCCAGCAGCCAGTGGGACAGGCGACTGTTTTTT | CASSQWDRRLFF
- | - | TRBJ2-1 | 14 | TRBV5-1 | TGCGCCAGCAGCCGCGACAGCTCCTACAATGAGCAGTTCTTC | CASSRDSSYNEQFF
- | - | TRBJ2-7 | 14 | TRBV19 | TGTGCCAGTAGTATAGATCTTCGGGCAAACGAGCAGTACTTC | CASSIDLRANEQYF
- | - | TRBJ1-2 | 15 | TRBV2 | TGTGCCAGCAGTGGTATTAGGGCAGGGTGGAATGGCTACACCTTC | CASSGIRAGWNGYTF
- | - | TRBJ2-7 | 13 | TRBV12-3/TRBV12-4 | TGTGCCAGCTCGGGGGTAGTTCCGTACGAGCAGTACTTC | CASSGVVPYEQYF
- | - | TRBJ1-5 | 15 | TRBV10-3 | TGTGCCATCAGTGAGTCGGGGGGGCGTGATCAGCCCCAGCATTTT | CAISESGGRDQPQHF
TRBD1 | - | TRBJ1-4 | 12 | TRBV11-2 | TGTGCCAGCAGCGCCTACAGGGGAGACCTGTTTTTT | CASSAYRGDLFF
- | - | TRBJ1-2 | 15 | TRBV5-1 | TGCGCCAGCAGCTTGGCGGGAACACGGGCGTATGGCTACACCTTC | CASSLAGTRAYGYTF